A single T cell receptor beta chain is shown here with its context. Its antigen is currently unknown. There are 14 residues in the CDR3. Trimming cost V 7 bases and J 0 bases, with 12 bases left between them. CDR1 and CDR2 from the germline V gene are LNHDA and SQIVND (reference sequence). Researchers ran the PCR with 60 Vbeta and 13 Jbeta primers. The repertoire was sequenced with immunoSEQ multiplex PCR; TCRdb's copy has only in-frame clones and lacks some. The repertoire consists of 100,000 to 150,000 clones, with 70% to 80% occurring once and the leading ten covering about 1.8%. The record originates from a study of cytomegalovirus exposure and HLA in healthy donors. Study conclusions and caveats: CMV serostatus alone was available as immune exposure information. There were some public TCRs occurring in many donors, but most TCR sequences were rare.

This TCR was sampled from a woman aged 45-60 years in good health and CMV-seronegative. Input material: PBMCs. The rearrangement joins TRBV19 to TRBJ2-5; weak D call: TRBD2 (5 bases). CDR3 nucleotide sequence: TGTGCCAGTACTACCCGGGGAGACCAAGAGACCCAGTACTTC. This sequence encodes CASTTRGDQETQYF. The complete variable domain, with remaining parts taken from reference TRBV19 and TRBJ2-5, reads DGGITQSPKYLFRKEGQNVTLSCEQNLNHDAMYWYRQDPGQGLRLIYYSQIVNDFQKGDIAEGYSVSREKKESFPLTVTSAQKNPTAFYLCASTTRGDQETQYFGPGTRLLVL.